The sequence of this T cell receptor beta chain was determined in a study of early T cells in non-severe SARS-CoV-2 infection. About the study: Chains were not paired, and sequencing was done on bulk RNA from unsorted whole blood. Whole-study findings and limits: Lookups in VDJdb leaned toward anti-spike CD8 responses and missed private and CD4 specificities.

For this clonotype: Antigen specificity is unknown.

Unique molecular identifiers were added to individual cDNA molecules. MiXCR, applied by TCRdb to the 5' RACE reads, yields one record per CDR3 protein. This table holds tens of thousands of distinct CDR3 sequences, 5.6% found once. V was clipped by 5 bases and J by 11 bases, with 17 bases between them. The germline V gene has CDR1 SGHTA and CDR2 FQGTGA. The CDR3 totals 13 residues. Sequenced: whole blood. The chain links TRBV7-3 to TRBJ2-3; unclear D gene. The origin of this receptor is an adult who was a healthcare worker with PCR-confirmed SARS-CoV-2 infection or an uninfected control (not recorded which). The CDR3, as DNA: TGTGCCAGCAGCCGCCGACCCGATGAGGAGCAGTATTTT. Encoded protein: CASSRRPDEEQYF.